One and the same sample provided the 27 T cell receptor beta chains below, sequenced in a study of PD-1 blockade in classical Hodgkin lymphoma. The method was immunoSEQ multiplex PCR; TCRdb's version includes in-frame clones alone and lacks a portion of them. Of roughly 50,000 clones detected, about 78% appear once; the ten largest clones hold approximately 23%. The patients all showed relapse after autologous stem cell transplantation, while their brentuximab vedotin exposure varied. The specimen was peripheral blood mononuclear cells (PBMCs), collected before the second cycle of nivolumab. The source of these receptors is a human donor with classical Hodgkin lymphoma.

This rearrangement joins TRBV6-5 to TRBJ1-2; D is uncertain. V lost 6 bases to trimming and J lost 7 bases, with 15 bases between them. The CDR3 spans 13 residues. Per the germline V gene, CDR1 is MNHEY and CDR2 is SVGAGI. The CDR3 region is CASRKDLTAGYTF. The CDR3 DNA reads TGTGCCAGCAGGAAGGACCTCACGGCTGGCTACACCTTC.

The chain employs TRBV9 and TRBJ2-7, with TRBD2 matching over 9 bases. Germline CDR1 SGDLS, CDR2 YYNGEE. The trim removed 4 bases at V and 7 bases at J, leaving 12 bases unmatched. This CDR3 contains 15 residues. Written as DNA, the CDR3 is TGTGCCAGCAGCCTTAGCGGGAGCTCGCCTCTTGAGCAGTACTTC. It specifies CASSLSGSSPLEQYF.

The gene calls are TRBV11-1 and TRBJ1-1; D is unresolved. Germline V gene sequence: CDR1 SGHAT, CDR2 FQDESV (reference sequence). The CDR3 totals 12 residues. V was cut by 2 bases and J by 8 bases, with 9 bases left in between. Here the CDR3 DNA reads TGTGCCAGCAGCTTAAACAGCGCGGAAGCTTTCTTT. Encoded protein: CASSLNSAEAFF.

This chain links TRBV27 with TRBJ2-7, with D maybe TRBD2 (5 bases). This CDR3 has 13 residues. Per germline, CDR1 MNHEY and CDR2 SMNVEV (reference sequence). The V end was cut by 6 bases, the J end by 4 bases, with 13 bases between. CDR3 sequence reads: CASRDKTGYEQYF. The CDR3, as DNA: TGTGCCAGCAGAGACAAAACGGGGTACGAGCAGTACTTC.

In DNA, the CDR3 is TGTGCCAGCAGCTTACCGACGGGGCGCACAGATACGCAGTATTTT. This encodes CASSLPTGRTDTQYF. The chain employs TRBV7-3 and TRBJ2-3; D possibly matches TRBD1 or TRBD2 (5 bases each). V was trimmed by 2 bases and J by 1 base, leaving 10 bases between them. Germline assignment: CDR1 SGHTA and CDR2 FQGTGA. The CDR3 loop spans 15 amino acids.

The chain has TRBV11-2 and TRBJ2-1; D ambiguous. Germline CDR1 is SGHAT and CDR2 is FQNNGV. The CDR3 extends over 16 amino acids. The V and J ends lost 2 bases and 0 bases respectively, with 11 bases between them. This CDR3 is CASSLKWKSSYNEQFF. CDR3 sequence (DNA): TGTGCCAGCAGCTTAAAGTGGAAAAGCTCCTACAATGAGCAGTTCTTC.

The CDR3 protein is CASSLDPGLADYNEQFF. The CDR3 region has the DNA TGTGCCAGCAGCTTAGATCCGGGACTAGCGGATTACAATGAGCAGTTCTTC. V is TRBV11-3 and J is TRBJ2-1, with 11 nucleotides matching TRBD2. The J segment lost 4 bases and the V segment lost 0 bases, leaving 5 bases of the junction unmatched. This CDR3 comprises 17 residues. CDR1 is SGHNT and CDR2 is YENEEA in the germline V gene.

The V and J genes are TRBV5-1 and TRBJ2-1; possibly TRBD2 for D (5 bases). Germline lookup yields CDR1 SGHRS and CDR2 YFSETQ. V lost 0 bases to trimming and J lost 10 bases, with 14 bases between them. The CDR3 runs 14 residues. CDR3 sequence reads: CASSLDPSGGEQFF. The CDR3, as DNA: TGCGCCAGCAGCTTGGATCCTTCAGGCGGGGAGCAGTTCTTC. Full variable domain (rest looked up from reference TRBV5-1 and TRBJ2-1): KAGVTQTPRYLIKTRGQQVTLSCSPISGHRSVSWYQQTPGQGLQFLFEYFSETQRNKGNFPGRFSGRQFSNSRSEMNVSTLELGDSALYLCASSLDPSGGEQFFGPGTRLTVL.

The chain joins TRBV15 to TRBJ2-3; maybe TRBD1 (6 bases). The germline gives CDR1 LNHNV, CDR2 YYDKDF (reference sequence). This CDR3 is 16 amino acids long. V shed 0 bases and J shed 1 base, with 11 bases lying between them. The CDR3 DNA follows: TGTGCCACCAGCAGAGACCGACAGGTGGGCACAGATACGCAGTATTTT. The encoded protein is CATSRDRQVGTDTQYF.

The gene calls are TRBV25-1 and TRBJ1-4, with D hard to call. V was shortened by 5 bases and J by 2 bases, with 12 bases between the two germline ends. CDR3 length: 15 amino acids. Germline V gene lookup returns CDR1 MGHDK and CDR2 SYGVNS. DNA for the CDR3: TGTGCCAGCAGTCCCATGAGGGTCACTAATGAAAAACTGTTTTTT. Amino acids: CASSPMRVTNEKLFF.

The rearrangement uses TRBV6-1 and TRBJ2-2, with 7 nucleotides matching TRBD1. Germline CDR1 is MNHNS and CDR2 is SASEGT. This CDR3 region has 15 residues. J lost 7 bases, V lost 4 bases, and 9 bases had no gene match. In nucleotides, the CDR3 is TGTGCCAGCAGTGGATTAACACAGGGGTTCGGGGAGCTGTTTTTT. As protein: CASSGLTQGFGELFF.

V usage is TRBV25-1 and J usage is TRBJ1-1, with TRBD1 matching over 8 bases. With 0 bases clipped from V and 9 bases from J, the junction kept 3 bases outside the gene matches. CDR1 MGHDK and CDR2 SYGVNS come from the germline V gene. This CDR3 contains 13 residues. The DNA for the CDR3 is TGTGCCAGCAGTGAATATGGGGACAGGAAAGCTTTCTTT. This encodes CASSEYGDRKAFF.

This clone appeared a few times. The chain carries TRBV19 and TRBJ2-7, with D possibly TRBD2 on 7 matching bases. The CDR3 has 16 amino acids. Germline CDR1 LNHDA, CDR2 SQIVND (reference sequence). Trimming cost V 5 bases and J 3 bases, with 20 bases left between them. CDR3 DNA sequence: TGTGCCAGTAGTCTGCCCGGGGGCGGGAGAGTCTACGAGCAGTACTTC. This codes for CASSLPGGGRVYEQYF.

This chain uses TRBV5-1 with TRBJ1-5, with 8 bases that match TRBD1. Germline CDR1 and CDR2: SGHRS and YFSETQ. Unmatched junction bases numbered 6, after V lost 0 bases and J lost 7 bases. CDR3 size: 15 residues. CDR3 loop: CASSLAGTGGQPQHF. The CDR3 region has the DNA TGCGCCAGCAGCTTGGCAGGGACAGGTGGGCAGCCCCAGCATTTT. Full variable domain (missing parts from reference TRBV5-1 and TRBJ1-5): KAGVTQTPRYLIKTRGQQVTLSCSPISGHRSVSWYQQTPGQGLQFLFEYFSETQRNKGNFPGRFSGRQFSNSRSEMNVSTLELGDSALYLCASSLAGTGGQPQHFGDGTRLSIL.

This clone has only a few counts. The V call is TRBV6-6, the J call TRBJ2-7, with D possibly being TRBD2 (5 bases). Germline CDR1 is MNHNY and CDR2 is SVGAGI (reference sequence). Trimming pared 4 bases from V and 0 bases from J, leaving 7 bases between. The CDR3 consists of 13 residues. The CDR3 loop is CASSLGSSYEQYF. The CDR3 DNA reads TGTGCCAGCAGTTTGGGGAGCTCCTACGAGCAGTACTTC.

The rearrangement uses TRBV19 and TRBJ1-2; tentative D call: TRBD1 (5 bases). The germline V gene has CDR1 LNHDA and CDR2 SQIVND (reference sequence). Trimming took off 3 bases at V and 3 bases at J, with 20 bases between the two ends. The CDR3 extends over 17 amino acids. Here the CDR3 reads CASSMSLVRVKDYGYTF. CDR3 DNA sequence: TGTGCCAGTAGTATGTCTTTGGTCAGGGTGAAGGACTATGGCTACACCTTC.

This chain links TRBV7-9 with TRBJ2-2; no clear D gene. Trimming stripped 5 bases from V and 0 bases from J, with 13 bases between. CDR1 is SEHNR and CDR2 is FQNEAQ in the germline V gene (reference sequence). This CDR3 has 16 residues. CDR3 bases: TGTGCCAGCAGCCTTATCCCGACTGCGAACACCGGGGAGCTGTTTTTT. Its protein is CASSLIPTANTGELFF.

There are a few counts of this clone. The chain is built from TRBV4-1 and TRBJ1-2; TRBD1 agrees at 8 bases. The germline gives CDR1 MGHRA, CDR2 YSYEKL. The CDR3 runs 14 residues. The V and J ends lost 4 bases and 5 bases, in that order; junction bases with no gene match: 6. CDR3 region: CASSPDREGYGYTF. The CDR3 region has the DNA TGCGCCAGCAGCCCGGACAGGGAAGGGTATGGCTACACCTTC.

The gene calls are TRBV11-2 and TRBJ1-1, with TRBD1 matching 8 bases. CDR3 size: 16 residues. Per the germline V gene, CDR1 is SGHAT and CDR2 is FQNNGV. V lost 5 bases and J lost 0; bases outside the gene matches: 8. CDR3 residues: CASSPRQGAMNTEAFF. Here the CDR3 DNA reads TGTGCCAGCAGCCCCCGGCAGGGGGCCATGAACACTGAAGCTTTCTTT.

The chain combines TRBV9 with TRBJ1-2; TRBD1 matches 8 bases. V lost 2 bases, J lost 0 bases, and 3 bases stayed unmatched. Per the germline V gene, CDR1 is SGDLS and CDR2 is YYNGEE. This CDR3 is 15 amino acids long. For the CDR3, the DNA is TGTGCCAGCAGCGTCCAGGGGGCCACTAACTATGGCTACACCTTC. This translates into CASSVQGATNYGYTF.

Comment on this clone: This sample also contains other DNA sequences that code for the same CDR3. This sequence joins TRBV29-1 and TRBJ1-2, with 12 positions matching TRBD1. From germline, CDR1 is SQVTM and CDR2 ANQGSEA. This CDR3 has 13 residues. Unmatched junction bases numbered 3, after V lost 6 bases and J lost 4 bases. CDR3 residues: CSVGTGGGYGYTF. The DNA of the CDR3 is TGCAGCGTGGGGACAGGGGGCGGCTATGGCTACACCTTC. Complete variable domain (other parts from reference TRBV29-1 and TRBJ1-2): SAVISQKPSRDICQRGTSLTIQCQVDSQVTMMFWYRQQPGQSLTLIATANQGSEATYESGFVIDKFPISRPNLTFSTLTVSNMSPEDSSIYLCSVGTGGGYGYTFGSGTRLTVV.

J is TRBJ2-5 and V is TRBV5-4; 8 bases are shared with TRBD2. In germline, CDR1 is SGHNT, CDR2 YYREEE (reference sequence). V dropped 2 bases and J dropped 1; count of bases not matched to a gene: 4. This CDR3 has 15 amino acids. As DNA, the CDR3 is TGTGCCAGCAGCTTTGCGGGGGGTCTCCAAGAGACCCAGTACTTC. Translation: CASSFAGGLQETQYF.

This rearrangement joins TRBV19 to TRBJ2-7; D gene ambiguous. Germline assignment: CDR1 LNHDA and CDR2 SQIVND (reference sequence). This CDR3 is 17 amino acids long. The ends were cut back, 1 base at V and 0 bases at J, with 16 bases in the middle. The CDR3 here is CASSIVSSGSNSYEQYF. Here the CDR3 DNA reads TGTGCCAGTAGTATAGTATCCAGTGGGTCGAACTCCTACGAGCAGTACTTC.

This clone is classed as medium-sized (0.01 to 0.1%). J is TRBJ2-1 and V is TRBV2, with D possibly matching TRBD1 (5 bases). CDR1 is SNHLY, CDR2 FYNNEI, per germline. Between the trimmed V and J ends, which lost 2 bases and 7 bases, there was a span of 9 bases. The CDR3 consists of 13 residues. CDR3: CASSEQGMNEQFF. The CDR3 DNA reads TGTGCCAGCAGTGAACAGGGAATGAATGAGCAGTTCTTC.

This clone was detected a few times. The chain joins TRBV18 to TRBJ2-7, with D perhaps given as TRBD1 or TRBD2 (6 bases each). The V gene's germline CDR1 is KGHSH and CDR2 LQKENI. The CDR3 contains 16 residues. Trimming removed 2 bases from V and 0 bases from J, with 14 bases in between. DNA for the CDR3: TGTGCCAGCTCACCAAATCTGGGGGGCCCCTCCTACGAGCAGTACTTC. This encodes CASSPNLGGPSYEQYF. The full variable domain, rest sourced from reference TRBV18 and TRBJ2-7, is NAGVMQNPRHLVRRRGQEARLRCSPMKGHSHVYWYRQLPEEGLKFMVYLQKENIIDESGMPKERFSAEFPKEGPSILRIQQVVRGDSAAYFCASSPNLGGPSYEQYFGPGTRLTVT.

The CDR3 DNA sequence: TGTGCCAGCAGCTTAGTTCAGGGGTTGGGGAATTCACCCCTCCACTTT. Translating gives CASSLVQGLGNSPLHF. V is TRBV7-2 and J is TRBJ1-6, with a weak D call TRBD1 (6 bases). The CDR3 loop spans 16 amino acids. V was trimmed by 1 base and J by 7 bases, leaving 14 bases between them. CDR1 and CDR2 (germline): SGHTA, FQGNSA. Supplemented by reference TRBV7-2 and TRBJ1-6, the full variable domain reads GAGVSQSPSNKVTEKGKDVELRCDPISGHTALYWYRQSLGQGLEFLIYFQGNSAPDKSGLPSDRFSAERTGGSVSTLTIQRTQQEDSAVYLCASSLVQGLGNSPLHFGNGTRLTVT.

The chain couples TRBV27 to TRBJ2-1; unclear D gene. This CDR3 comprises 14 residues. Between the trimmed V and J ends, which lost 2 bases and 5 bases, there was a span of 10 bases. CDR1 and CDR2 from the germline V gene are MNHEY and SMNVEV (reference sequence). CDR3 DNA: TGTGCCAGCAGTTTAATACGGAATAACAATGAGCAGTTCTTC. Amino acid sequence: CASSLIRNNNEQFF.